The T cell receptor (beta chain) described here comes from a study of T-cell reconstitution after alpha-beta-depleted transplantation in children. General study results and limits: At day 60, the high TCRbeta diversity found in some patients originated from recipient T cells and thymic progenitors that had survived. Once a year had passed after transplant, T-cell counts and diversity came mostly from newly produced T cells. Reports say that about two months after transplant, the alpha-beta T cells came out of several hundred graft clones that had expanded.

This clonotype was recorded a few times. What it binds is not known. Trimming stripped 3 bases from V and 7 bases from J, with 13 bases between. CDR1 is ENHRY, CDR2 SYGVKD, per germline. The CDR3 runs 15 residues. Molecular barcoding with unique molecular identifiers was used for the TCRbeta library. TCRdb re-derived calls from the PCR reads in MiXCR, one entry per CDR3 protein. The sample has roughly 570,000 distinct CDR3 sequences; 25% to 30% are singletons. This chain joins TRBV10-3 and TRBJ1-6; D is unresolved. Sample: PBMCs, taken before TCRalphabeta/CD19-depleted stem cell transplant. This clonotype was sampled from a boy in the first two years of life with Wiskott-Aldrich syndrome, due to receive a stem cell transplant. Written as DNA, the CDR3 is TGTGCCATCAGTGAAGGAGTCGGAGCGAATTCACCCCTCCACTTT. Its translation is CAISEGVGANSPLHF.